This T cell receptor (beta chain) came from a study of OX40 agonist ivuxolimab in advanced cancers. For the study at large: A mean age of roughly 60 years, range roughly 23 to 85, was recorded, and approximately 85% were male. Past anti-PD-1, anti-PD-L1 or anti-CTLA-4 therapy was accepted, and 30% to 50% had received some.

The CDR3 has 15 amino acids. V lost 3 bases to trimming and J lost 0 bases, with 11 bases between them. In germline, CDR1 is SGHTA, CDR2 FQGNSA. Sequenced by immunoSEQ multiplex PCR; TCRdb stores in-frame clones only, minus some. Here the sample spans some 70,000 clones, 90% to 95% being singletons. Sequenced here: CD4+ or CD8+ T cells sorted from blood, sampled in a trial of the OX40 agonist ivuxolimab. The chain is built from TRBV7-2 and TRBJ1-1; D not resolved. The TCR originated in an adult with an advanced solid tumor such as melanoma, head and neck, liver or kidney cancer. CDR3 sequence (DNA): TGTGCCAGCAGCTTTCGAGGTAGGATGAACACTGAAGCTTTCTTT. It yields the protein CASSFRGRMNTEAFF.